This T cell receptor (beta chain) derives from a study of blood T cell repertoires in COVID-19 (TCRdb year 2020). A note on the overall study: The collaborator samples originated in the United States, Italy and Spain and spanned the acute and convalescent phases of COVID-19. The prospective study material was composed of cDNA or gDNA derived from T cells, B-cell-depleted T cells, or PBMCs. Deeply sampled blood TCRbeta repertoires from subjects exposed to, actively infected with, or recovered from COVID-19 were included in the dataset. The repertoires were made available in a free public database intended to serve as a resource for research on the immune response to SARS-CoV-2. Samples came from the ongoing ImmuneRACE study (first 160 participants) plus 1,254 subjects from 6 global collaborators. The sample metadata nearly always contained a de-identified subject ID, COVID-19 status, age in years and sex. Where HLA class I and class II types were available, the types were taken from metadata supplied by the sample provider, not from assay-based typing.

At one collaborating source in Seattle, patients were enrolled during active infection and were followed longitudinally through the course of disease. Whole blood was collected in K2EDTA tubes by collaborating institutions according to the institutions' own protocols. Collaborator samples were shipped for TCRbeta analysis as frozen whole blood, isolated PBMCs, or DNA extracted from either sample type. Trimming accounts for 3 bases at V and 0 bases at J, while the number of junction bases matched to no gene is 2. The CDR3 runs 15 residues from the cysteine to the phenylalanine. Left in the record is the CDR3 DNA by itself, 45 bases read in frame from the first base. Per the germline V gene, SGDLS is the CDR1 and YYNGEE is the CDR2. As concerns this clone: Its antigen remains unidentified. Nothing much larger sits one base from this clone, and base qualities are not available.

TCRbeta CDR3 regions were amplified from genomic DNA by means of the immunoSEQ Assay, a bias-controlled multiplex PCR. On the study's bioinformatics: Within the assay, amplification of reference gene primers was used to estimate how many nucleated cells each sample contained. To quantify the absolute abundance of each unique TCRbeta CDR3 rearrangement, sequence reads were collapsed and filtered. Productive Simpson clonality was computed per sample as the square root of Simpson's diversity index over productive rearrangements. Entries here come from immuneACCESS through TCRdb and include only in-frame sequences with V and J called. Some clones fail to appear in such tables; in the studies checked, an unresolved V gene covers under half of the shortfall, and the cause of the remainder is unknown. V, J and clone size reflect that table, while D and trimming were determined from the DNA. The sample table lists approximately 200,000 clones, around 94% of them with a count of one. Of the sample, roughly 0.76% is held by the ten largest clones.

Study-level results and caveats: The amount of clinical and demographic metadata varied by source and participant and was provided uncurated.

Sequenced: peripheral blood. The TCR originated in a young man with COVID-19, enrolled during active disease. In this chain, TRBV9 is recombined with TRBJ1-3; 8 bases in between match TRBD1. The sequenced DNA: TGTGCCAGCAGCGCCAGGGGGCTCTCTGGAAACACCATATATTTT. The resulting protein is CASSARGLSGNTIYF.